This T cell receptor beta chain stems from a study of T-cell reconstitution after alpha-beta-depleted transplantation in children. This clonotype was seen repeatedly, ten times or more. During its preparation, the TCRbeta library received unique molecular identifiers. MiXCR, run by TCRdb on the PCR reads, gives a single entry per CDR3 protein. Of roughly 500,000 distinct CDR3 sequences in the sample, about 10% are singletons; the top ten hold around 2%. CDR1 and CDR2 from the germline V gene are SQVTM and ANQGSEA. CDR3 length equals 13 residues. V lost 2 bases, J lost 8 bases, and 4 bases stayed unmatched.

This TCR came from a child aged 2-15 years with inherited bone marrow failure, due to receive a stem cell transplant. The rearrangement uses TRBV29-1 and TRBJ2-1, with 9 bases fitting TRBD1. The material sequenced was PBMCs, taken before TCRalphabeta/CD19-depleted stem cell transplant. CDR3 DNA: TGCAGCGTTGAAAGGGACAGGGCGGATGAGCAGTTCTTC. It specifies CSVERDRADEQFF.